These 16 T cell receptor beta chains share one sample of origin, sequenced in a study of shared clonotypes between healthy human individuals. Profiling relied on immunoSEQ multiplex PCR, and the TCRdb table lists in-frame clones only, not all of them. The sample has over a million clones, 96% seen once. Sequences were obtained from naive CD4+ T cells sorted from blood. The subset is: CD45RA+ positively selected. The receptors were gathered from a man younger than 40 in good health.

The CDR3 sequence: CASSPLGHEETQYF. The DNA for the CDR3 is TGTGCCAGCAGCCCGCTGGGGCACGAAGAGACCCAGTACTTC. The rearrangement joins TRBV7-6 to TRBJ2-5; D is possibly TRBD1 (5 bases). V lost 5 bases, J lost 3 bases, and 13 bases lay in between. In germline, CDR1 is SGHVS, CDR2 FNYEAQ. The CDR3 loop spans 14 amino acids.

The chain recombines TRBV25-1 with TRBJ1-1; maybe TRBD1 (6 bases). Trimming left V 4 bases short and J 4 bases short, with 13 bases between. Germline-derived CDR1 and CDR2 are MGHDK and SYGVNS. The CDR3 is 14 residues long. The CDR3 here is CASSVNLGGTEAFF. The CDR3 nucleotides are TGTGCCAGCAGTGTGAATCTAGGGGGCACTGAAGCTTTCTTT.

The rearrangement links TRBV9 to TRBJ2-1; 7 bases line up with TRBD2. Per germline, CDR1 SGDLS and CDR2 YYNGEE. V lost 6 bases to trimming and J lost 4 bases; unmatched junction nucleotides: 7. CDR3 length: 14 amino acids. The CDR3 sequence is CASNERGFYNEQFF. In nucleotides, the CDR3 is TGTGCCAGCAACGAGCGGGGATTTTACAATGAGCAGTTCTTC.

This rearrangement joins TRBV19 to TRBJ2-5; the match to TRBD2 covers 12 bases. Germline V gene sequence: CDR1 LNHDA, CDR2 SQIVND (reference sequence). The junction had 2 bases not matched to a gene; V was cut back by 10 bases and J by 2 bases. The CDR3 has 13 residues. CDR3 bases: TGTGCCACGACTAGCGGGAGACAAGAGACCCAGTACTTC. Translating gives CATTSGRQETQYF. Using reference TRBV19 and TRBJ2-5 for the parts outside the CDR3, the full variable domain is DGGITQSPKYLFRKEGQNVTLSCEQNLNHDAMYWYRQDPGQGLRLIYYSQIVNDFQKGDIAEGYSVSREKKESFPLTVTSAQKNPTAFYLCATTSGRQETQYFGPGTRLLVL.

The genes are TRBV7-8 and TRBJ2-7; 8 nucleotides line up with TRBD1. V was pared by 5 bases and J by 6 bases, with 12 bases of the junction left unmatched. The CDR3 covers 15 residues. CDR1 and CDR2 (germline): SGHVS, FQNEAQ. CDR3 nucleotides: TGTGCCAGCAGCAAGGGGACAGGTTGGGAAGGCGAGCAGTACTTC. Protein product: CASSKGTGWEGEQYF.

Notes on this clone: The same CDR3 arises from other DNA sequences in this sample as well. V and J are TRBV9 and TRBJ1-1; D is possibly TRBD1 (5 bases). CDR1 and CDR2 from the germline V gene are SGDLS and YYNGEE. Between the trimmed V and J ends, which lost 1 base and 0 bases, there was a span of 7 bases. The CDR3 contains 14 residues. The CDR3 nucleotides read TGTGCCAGCAGCGTAACAGGAATGAACACTGAAGCTTTCTTT. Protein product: CASSVTGMNTEAFF.

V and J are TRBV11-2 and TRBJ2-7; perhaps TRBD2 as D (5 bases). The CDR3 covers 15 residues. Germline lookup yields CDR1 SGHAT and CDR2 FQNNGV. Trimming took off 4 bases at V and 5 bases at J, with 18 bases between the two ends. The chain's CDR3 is CASSSGSLIPHEQYF. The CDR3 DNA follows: TGTGCCAGCAGCTCGGGGTCTCTCATCCCGCACGAGCAGTACTTC.

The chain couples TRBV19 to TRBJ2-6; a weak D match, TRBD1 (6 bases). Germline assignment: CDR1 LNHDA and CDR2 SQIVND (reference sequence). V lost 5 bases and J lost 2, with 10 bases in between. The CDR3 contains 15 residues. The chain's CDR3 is CASSSNRAGANVLTF. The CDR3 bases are TGTGCCAGTAGTTCCAACAGGGCTGGGGCCAACGTCCTGACTTTC. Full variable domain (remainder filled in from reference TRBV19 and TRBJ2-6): DGGITQSPKYLFRKEGQNVTLSCEQNLNHDAMYWYRQDPGQGLRLIYYSQIVNDFQKGDIAEGYSVSREKKESFPLTVTSAQKNPTAFYLCASSSNRAGANVLTFGAGSRLTVL.

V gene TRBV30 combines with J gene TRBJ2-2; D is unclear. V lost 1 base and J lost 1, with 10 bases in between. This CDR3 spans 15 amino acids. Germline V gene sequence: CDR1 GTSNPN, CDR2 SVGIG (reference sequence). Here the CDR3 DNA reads TGTGCCTGGAGTGGGTTGGGCAGGAACACCGGGGAGCTGTTTTTT. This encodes CAWSGLGRNTGELFF. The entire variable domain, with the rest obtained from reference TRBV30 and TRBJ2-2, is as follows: SQTIHQWPATLVQPVGSPLSLECTVEGTSNPNLYWYRQAAGRGLQLLFYSVGIGQISSEVPQNLSASRPQDRQFILSSKKLLLSDSGFYLCAWSGLGRNTGELFFGEGSRLTVL.

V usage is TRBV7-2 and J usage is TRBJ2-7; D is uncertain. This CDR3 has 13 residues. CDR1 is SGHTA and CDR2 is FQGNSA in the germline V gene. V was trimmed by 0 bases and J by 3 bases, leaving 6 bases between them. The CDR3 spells CASSLAHLYEQYF. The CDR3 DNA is TGTGCCAGCAGCTTAGCTCATCTCTACGAGCAGTACTTC.

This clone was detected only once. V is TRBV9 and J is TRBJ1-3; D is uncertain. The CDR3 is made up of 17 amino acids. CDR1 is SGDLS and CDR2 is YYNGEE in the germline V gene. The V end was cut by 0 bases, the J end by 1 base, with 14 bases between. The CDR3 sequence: CASSVETTRRSGNTIYF. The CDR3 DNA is TGTGCCAGCAGCGTAGAAACTACACGGCGATCTGGAAACACCATATATTTT.

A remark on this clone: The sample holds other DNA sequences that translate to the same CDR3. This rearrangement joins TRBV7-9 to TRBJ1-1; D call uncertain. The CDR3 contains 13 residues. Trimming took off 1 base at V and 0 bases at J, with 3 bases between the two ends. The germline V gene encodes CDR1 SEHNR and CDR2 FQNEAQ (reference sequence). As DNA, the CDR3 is TGTGCCAGCAGCTTAGTTCTGAACACTGAAGCTTTCTTT. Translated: CASSLVLNTEAFF.

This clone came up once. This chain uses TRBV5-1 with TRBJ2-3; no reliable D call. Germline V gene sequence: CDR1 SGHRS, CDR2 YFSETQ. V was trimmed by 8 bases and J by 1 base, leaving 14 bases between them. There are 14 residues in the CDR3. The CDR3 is CASYAGIGTDTQYF. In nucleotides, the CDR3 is TGCGCCAGTTATGCTGGGATAGGCACAGATACGCAGTATTTT.

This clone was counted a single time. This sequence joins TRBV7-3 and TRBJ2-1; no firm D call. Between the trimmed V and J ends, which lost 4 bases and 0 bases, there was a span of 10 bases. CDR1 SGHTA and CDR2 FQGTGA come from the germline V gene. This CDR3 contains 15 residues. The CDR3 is CASSWGSSSYNEQFF. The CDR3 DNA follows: TGTGCCAGCAGCTGGGGTTCGAGCTCCTACAATGAGCAGTTCTTC.

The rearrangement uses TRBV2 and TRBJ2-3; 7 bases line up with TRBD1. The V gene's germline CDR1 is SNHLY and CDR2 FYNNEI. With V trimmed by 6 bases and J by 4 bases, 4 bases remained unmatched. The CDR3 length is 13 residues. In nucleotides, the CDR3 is TGTGCCAGCAGGCTACAGGGGTCAGATACGCAGTATTTT. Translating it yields CASRLQGSDTQYF.

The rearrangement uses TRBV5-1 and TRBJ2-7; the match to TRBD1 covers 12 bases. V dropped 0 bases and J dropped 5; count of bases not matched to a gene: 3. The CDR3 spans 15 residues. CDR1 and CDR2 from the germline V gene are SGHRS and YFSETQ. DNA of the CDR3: TGCGCCAGCAGCTTGGGGGACAGGGGGCTCGACGAGCAGTACTTC. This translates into CASSLGDRGLDEQYF.